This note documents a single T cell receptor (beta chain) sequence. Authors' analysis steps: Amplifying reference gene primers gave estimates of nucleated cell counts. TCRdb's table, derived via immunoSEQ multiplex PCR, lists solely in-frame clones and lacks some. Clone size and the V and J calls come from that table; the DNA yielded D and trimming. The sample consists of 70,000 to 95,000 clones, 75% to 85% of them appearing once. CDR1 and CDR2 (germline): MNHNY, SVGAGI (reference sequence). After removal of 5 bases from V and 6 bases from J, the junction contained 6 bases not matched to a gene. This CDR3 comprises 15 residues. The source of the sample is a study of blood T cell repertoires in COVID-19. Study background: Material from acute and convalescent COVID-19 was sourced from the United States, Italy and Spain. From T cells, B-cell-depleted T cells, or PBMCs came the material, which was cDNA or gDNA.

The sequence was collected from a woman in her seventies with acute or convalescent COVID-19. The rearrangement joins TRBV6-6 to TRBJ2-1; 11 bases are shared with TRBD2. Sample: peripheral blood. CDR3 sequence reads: CASSASGTSGNEQFF. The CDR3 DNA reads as TGTGCCAGCAGTGCCTCCGGGACTAGCGGCAATGAGCAGTTCTTC.